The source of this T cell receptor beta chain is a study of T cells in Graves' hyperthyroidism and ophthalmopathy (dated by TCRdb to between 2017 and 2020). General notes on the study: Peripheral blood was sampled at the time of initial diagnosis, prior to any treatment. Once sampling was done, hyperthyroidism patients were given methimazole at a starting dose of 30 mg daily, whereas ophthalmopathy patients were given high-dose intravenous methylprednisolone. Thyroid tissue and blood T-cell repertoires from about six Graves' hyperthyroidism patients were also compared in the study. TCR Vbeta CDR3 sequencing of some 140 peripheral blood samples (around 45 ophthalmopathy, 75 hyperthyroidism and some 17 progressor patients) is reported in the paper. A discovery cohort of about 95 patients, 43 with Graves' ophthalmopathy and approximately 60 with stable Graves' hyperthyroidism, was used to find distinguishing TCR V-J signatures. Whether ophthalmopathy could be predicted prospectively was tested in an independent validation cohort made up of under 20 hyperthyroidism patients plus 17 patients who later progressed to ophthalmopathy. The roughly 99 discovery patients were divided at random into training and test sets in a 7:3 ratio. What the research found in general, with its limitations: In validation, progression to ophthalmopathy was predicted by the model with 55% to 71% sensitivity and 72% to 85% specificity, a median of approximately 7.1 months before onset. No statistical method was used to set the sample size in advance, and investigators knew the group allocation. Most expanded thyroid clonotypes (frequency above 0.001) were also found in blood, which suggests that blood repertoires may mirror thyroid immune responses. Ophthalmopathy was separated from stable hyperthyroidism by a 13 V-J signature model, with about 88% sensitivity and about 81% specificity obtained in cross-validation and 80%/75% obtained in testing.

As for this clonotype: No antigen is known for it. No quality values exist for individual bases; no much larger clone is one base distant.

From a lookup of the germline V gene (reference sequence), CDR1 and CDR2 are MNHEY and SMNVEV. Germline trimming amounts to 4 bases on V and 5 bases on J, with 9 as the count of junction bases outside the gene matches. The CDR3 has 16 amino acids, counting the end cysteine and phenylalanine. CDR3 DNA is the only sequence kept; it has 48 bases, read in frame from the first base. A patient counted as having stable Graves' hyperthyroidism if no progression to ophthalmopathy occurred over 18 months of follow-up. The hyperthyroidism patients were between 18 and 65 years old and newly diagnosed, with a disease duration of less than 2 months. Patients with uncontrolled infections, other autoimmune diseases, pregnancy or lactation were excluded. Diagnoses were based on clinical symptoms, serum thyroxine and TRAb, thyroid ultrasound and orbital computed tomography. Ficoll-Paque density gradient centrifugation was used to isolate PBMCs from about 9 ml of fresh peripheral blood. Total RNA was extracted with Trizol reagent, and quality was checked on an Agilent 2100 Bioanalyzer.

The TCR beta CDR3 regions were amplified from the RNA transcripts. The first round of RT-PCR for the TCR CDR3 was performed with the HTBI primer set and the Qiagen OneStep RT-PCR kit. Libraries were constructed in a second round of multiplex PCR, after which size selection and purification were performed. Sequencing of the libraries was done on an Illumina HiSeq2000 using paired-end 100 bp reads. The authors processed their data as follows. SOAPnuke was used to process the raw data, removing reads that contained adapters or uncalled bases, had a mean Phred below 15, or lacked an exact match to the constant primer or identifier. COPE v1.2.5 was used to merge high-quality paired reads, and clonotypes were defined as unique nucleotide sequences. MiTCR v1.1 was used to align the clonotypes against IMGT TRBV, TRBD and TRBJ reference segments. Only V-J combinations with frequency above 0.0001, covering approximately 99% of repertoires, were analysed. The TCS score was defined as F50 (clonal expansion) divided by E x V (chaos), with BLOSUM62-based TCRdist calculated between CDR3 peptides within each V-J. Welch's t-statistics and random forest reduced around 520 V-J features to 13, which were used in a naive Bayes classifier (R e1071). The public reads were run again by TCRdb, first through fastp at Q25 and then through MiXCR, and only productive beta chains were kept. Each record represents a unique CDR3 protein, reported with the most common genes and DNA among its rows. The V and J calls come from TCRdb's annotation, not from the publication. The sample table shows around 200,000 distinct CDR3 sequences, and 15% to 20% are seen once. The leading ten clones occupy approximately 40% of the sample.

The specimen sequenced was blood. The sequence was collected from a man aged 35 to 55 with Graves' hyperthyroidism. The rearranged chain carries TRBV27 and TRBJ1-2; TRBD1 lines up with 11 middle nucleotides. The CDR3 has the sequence CASSSIRDRGVYGYTF. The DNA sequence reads TGTGCCAGCAGTTCTATCCGGGACAGGGGGGTTTATGGCTACACCTTC.